This T cell receptor (beta chain) was captured by sequencing in a study of neurological immune-mediated disorders. TCRdb analysed the 5' RACE reads with MiXCR anew, one entry per CDR3 protein. The repertoire holds around 30,000 distinct CDR3 sequences, roughly 2.7% seen once, with roughly 2.5% in the top ten. General study findings and limits: Grouping of repertoires by phylogeny put those of 18 of 34 multiple sclerosis patients into a single related-CDR3 cluster, a possible signature.

This clonotype came up many times. Its cognate antigen is unknown. Trimming pared 0 bases from V and 2 bases from J, leaving 9 bases between. Germline-derived CDR1 and CDR2 are SGHRS and YFSETQ. The CDR3 sequence is 15 residues long. The sample taken for sequencing was PBMCs. V and J are TRBV5-1 and TRBJ2-1; TRBD2 is a possible D gene (6 bases). This TCR came from a woman in her forties or fifties with multiple sclerosis. The chain's CDR3 is CASSLAGSTYNEQFF. For the CDR3, the DNA is TGCGCCAGCAGCTTGGCCGGGAGTACCTACAATGAGCAGTTCTTC.